Below are 18 T cell receptor beta chains sequenced from a single sample in a study of blood T cell repertoires in COVID-19. TCRdb's copy holds only in-frame clones and misses some; the assay was immunoSEQ multiplex PCR. The top ten hold 3.7% of the sample, which has around 150,000 clones, over 60% seen once. Sequencing was carried out using peripheral blood. The receptors shown here come from an elderly woman with acute or convalescent COVID-19.

The chain joins TRBV18 to TRBJ1-3; maybe TRBD1 (5 bases). CDR3 length equals 15 residues. Germline V gene sequence: CDR1 KGHSH, CDR2 LQKENI. V lost 3 bases to trimming and J lost 6 bases, with 15 bases between them. The CDR3 bases are TGTGCCAGCTCACCGACAGAGACGGAATCAAACACCATATATTTT. Its protein product is CASSPTETESNTIYF.

This clone turned up a few times. J is TRBJ1-2 and V is TRBV29-1, with D possibly TRBD1 on 6 matching bases. The V end lost 4 bases, the J end lost 3 bases, and 9 bases lay between the germline ends. Per the germline V gene, CDR1 is SQVTM and CDR2 is ANQGSEA. CDR3 size: 12 residues. The CDR3 bases are TGCAGCGTTGGGACAGCAGACTATGGCTACACCTTC. This gives the protein CSVGTADYGYTF.

This clone has just a few counts. The V call is TRBV7-9, the J call TRBJ1-2; weak D call: TRBD1 (6 bases). The V end was cut by 5 bases, the J end by 2 bases, with 15 bases between. CDR3 length equals 15 residues. Germline CDR1 is SEHNR and CDR2 is FQNEAQ (reference sequence). The CDR3 DNA reads TGTGCCAGCAGCCCCGCGGGGGCGCTGAACTATGGCTACACCTTC. This gives the protein CASSPAGALNYGYTF. The variable domain in full, completed from reference TRBV7-9 and TRBJ1-2, reads DTGVSQNPRHKITKRGQNVTFRCDPISEHNRLYWYRQTLGQGPEFLTYFQNEAQLEKSRLLSDRFSAERPKGSFSTLEIQRTEQGDSAMYLCASSPAGALNYGYTFGSGTRLTVV.

This chain connects TRBV24-1 to TRBJ2-2, with 11 nucleotides matching TRBD2. This CDR3 region has 15 residues. Germline CDR1 KGHDR, CDR2 SFDVKD. The trim removed 2 bases at V and 7 bases at J, leaving 2 bases unmatched. The CDR3 reads CATSDSTSGNGELFF. The CDR3 nucleotides are TGTGCCACCAGTGATTCGACTAGCGGGAACGGGGAGCTGTTTTTT.

The rearrangement links TRBV7-2 to TRBJ2-2; maybe TRBD2 (6 bases). Deletions cut 7 bases from V and 7 bases from J, with 10 bases between. The V gene's germline CDR1 is SGHTA and CDR2 FQGNSA. The CDR3 extends over 12 amino acids. CDR3 DNA sequence: TGTGCCAGCAAGGACGGGGGCGGGGAGCTGTTTTTT. Its protein is CASKDGGGELFF.

This chain connects TRBV6-2 or TRBV6-3 to TRBJ1-1; no definite D call. The V and J ends lost 8 bases and 3 bases respectively, with 10 bases between them. This CDR3 has 12 residues. Germline loops: CDR1 MNHEY, CDR2 SVGEGT. For the CDR3, the DNA is TGTGCCAGCGGTTTCGGGGACACTGAAGCTTTCTTT. Its translation: CASGFGDTEAFF.

CDR3 region: CASSLTERGGEKLFF. The DNA of the CDR3 is TGTGCCAGCAGCCTCACCGAAAGGGGTGGTGAAAAACTGTTTTTT. The chain links TRBV7-8 to TRBJ1-4, with D perhaps matching TRBD1 (5 bases). This CDR3 is 15 amino acids long. V was pared by 5 bases and J by 7 bases, with 17 bases between. CDR1 SGHVS and CDR2 FQNEAQ come from the germline V gene. The whole variable domain, filled in from reference TRBV7-8 and TRBJ1-4, reads GAGVSQSPRYKVAKRGQDVALRCDPISGHVSLFWYQQALGQGPEFLTYFQNEAQLDKSGLPSDRFFAERPEGSVSTLKIQRTQQEDSAVYLCASSLTERGGEKLFFGSGTQLSVL.

The chain employs TRBV5-1 and TRBJ2-7; 7 nucleotides agree with TRBD2. Looked up from germline, CDR1 is SGHRS and CDR2 is YFSETQ. The CDR3 is made up of 16 amino acids. Trimming removed 2 bases from V and 2 bases from J; junction bases left unmatched: 10. For the CDR3, the DNA is TGCGCCAGCAGCTTAACAGCGGGATCGACAACCTACGAGCAGTACTTC. Translation: CASSLTAGSTTYEQYF.

The gene calls are TRBV7-9 and TRBJ1-1, with D possibly matching TRBD1 (6 bases). Germline loops: CDR1 SEHNR, CDR2 FQNEAQ (reference sequence). The V gene lost 1 base and the J gene lost 11 bases, with 17 bases spanning the gap. The CDR3 runs to 14 residues. The DNA for the CDR3 is TGTGCCAGCAGCTTAGACGGGGGGGCCTTTCGGGCTTTCTTT. Protein product: CASSLDGGAFRAFF.

This clone was seen once. Other DNA sequences of this sample code for an identical CDR3. The CDR3 coding sequence is TGCGCCAGCAGCTTGGGTGGCCAAGGAAGAGGGGGTAATGAAAAACTGTTTTTT. Translation gives CASSLGGQGRGGNEKLFF. The chain has TRBV5-1 and TRBJ1-4, with TRBD1 as a possible D gene (6 bases). The V end was cut by 0 bases, the J end by 4 bases, with 19 bases between. Germline CDR1 is SGHRS and CDR2 is YFSETQ. The CDR3 runs to 18 residues. The variable domain in full, completed from reference TRBV5-1 and TRBJ1-4, reads KAGVTQTPRYLIKTRGQQVTLSCSPISGHRSVSWYQQTPGQGLQFLFEYFSETQRNKGNFPGRFSGRQFSNSRSEMNVSTLELGDSALYLCASSLGGQGRGGNEKLFFGSGTQLSVL.

The chain joins TRBV4-2 to TRBJ1-2, with D unclear. Looked up from germline, CDR1 is LGHNA and CDR2 is YNFKEQ. This CDR3 is 14 amino acids long. Trimming took off 1 base at V and 7 bases at J, with 13 bases between the two ends. DNA of the CDR3: TGTGCCAGCAGCCAAGGTTCTGCGGCGGCTGGCTACACCTTC. It codes for CASSQGSAAAGYTF.

V usage is TRBV12-3 or TRBV12-4 and J usage is TRBJ1-3; D is ambiguous. V gave up 2 bases and J gave up 12 bases, with 14 bases separating them. The CDR3 consists of 13 residues. Here the CDR3 DNA reads TGTGCCAGCAGTTTACCCCCCACTTCCGGCATATATTTT. Translating gives CASSLPPTSGIYF.

This clone has just a few counts. V usage is TRBV13 and J usage is TRBJ2-6; no firm D call. Deletions cut 5 bases from V and 4 bases from J, with 15 bases between. This CDR3 has 16 residues. Germline CDR1 PRHDT, CDR2 FYEKMQ (reference sequence). CDR3 region: CASSRLARSGANVLTF. The CDR3 DNA follows: TGTGCCAGCAGCCGACTGGCTAGGTCGGGGGCCAACGTCCTGACTTTC.

This clone was seen a few times. The CDR3 DNA reads as TGTGCCAGCAGTTTCCACGGGGGAGGTGAAAAACTGTTTTTT. Translating gives CASSFHGGGEKLFF. The chain couples TRBV6-2 or TRBV6-3 to TRBJ1-4; perhaps TRBD1 as D (5 bases). Trimming removed 4 bases at V and 7 bases at J, with 13 bases between. The germline V gene encodes CDR1 MNHEY and CDR2 SVGEGT. This CDR3 region has 14 residues.

This clone was seen only once. The chain couples TRBV4-1 to TRBJ2-3; D gene uncertain. The ends were cut back, 6 bases at V and 2 bases at J, with 15 bases in the middle. The CDR3 spans 15 residues. Per germline, CDR1 MGHRA and CDR2 YSYEKL. CDR3 DNA: TGCGCCAGCAGGCCTCGTCCCGAGTTCACAGATACGCAGTATTTT. Translating gives CASRPRPEFTDTQYF.

The chain recombines TRBV27 with TRBJ1-5; D not resolved. V shed 6 bases and J shed 4 bases, with 13 bases lying between them. Germline V CDR1 and CDR2: MNHEY, SMNVEV (reference sequence). The CDR3 contains 14 residues. CDR3 sequence: CASSPPDGNQPQHF. Here the CDR3 DNA reads TGTGCCAGCAGCCCACCCGACGGGAATCAGCCCCAGCATTTT.

The CDR3 protein is CASSTNRGSTYEQYF. CDR3 coding DNA: TGTGCCAGCAGTACCAACAGGGGGTCGACCTACGAGCAGTACTTC. The rearrangement uses TRBV6-4 and TRBJ2-7, with 8 bases fitting TRBD1. Germline values: CDR1 MRHNA, CDR2 SNTAGT. This CDR3 region has 15 residues. J gave up 2 bases and V 5 bases, and 8 bases lay outside the gene matches.

This chain links TRBV19 with TRBJ1-1; D possibly corresponds to TRBD1 (6 bases). V dropped 2 bases and J dropped 4 bases, with 14 bases sitting between them. The CDR3 is 15 residues long. The germline V gene has CDR1 LNHDA and CDR2 SQIVND (reference sequence). The CDR3 DNA reads TGTGCCAGTAGTATACTGGGACAAGTTGGCACTGAAGCTTTCTTT. Translated, it gives CASSILGQVGTEAFF. The complete variable domain, with remaining parts taken from reference TRBV19 and TRBJ1-1, reads DGGITQSPKYLFRKEGQNVTLSCEQNLNHDAMYWYRQDPGQGLRLIYYSQIVNDFQKGDIAEGYSVSREKKESFPLTVTSAQKNPTAFYLCASSILGQVGTEAFFGQGTRLTVV.